This TCR beta chain was identified during a study of cytomegalovirus exposure and HLA in healthy donors. The overall study: Researchers previously reported finding more than 100 million unique TCR beta sequences from 170 million or so T cells. The Caucasian-associated ancestry cluster contained about 80% of the 398 genotyped donors.

The study's findings and limits: An apparent linkage of common viral pathogens to several of the most significant clusters emerged in a later analysis.

PCR involved 60 Vbeta and 13 Jbeta primers. TCRdb keeps only in-frame clones here, not all; method: immunoSEQ multiplex PCR. The sample includes 150,000 to 200,000 clones, roughly 90% of them seen just once. A word on this clone: Its antigen is not identified.

Sequencing was carried out using PBMCs. The source is a girl under three years old in good health and CMV-seronegative.

Here the CDR3 reads CASNTLAGDPHEQFF. The CDR3, as DNA: TGTGCCAGCAATACGCTAGCGGGAGATCCCCATGAGCAGTTCTTC. The V gene is TRBV27, the J gene TRBJ2-1, with TRBD2 matching 10 bases. Germline trimming cut 7 bases from V and 8 bases from J; bases unmatched to any gene: 11. Germline lookup yields CDR1 MNHEY and CDR2 SMNVEV (reference sequence). This CDR3 contains 15 residues.